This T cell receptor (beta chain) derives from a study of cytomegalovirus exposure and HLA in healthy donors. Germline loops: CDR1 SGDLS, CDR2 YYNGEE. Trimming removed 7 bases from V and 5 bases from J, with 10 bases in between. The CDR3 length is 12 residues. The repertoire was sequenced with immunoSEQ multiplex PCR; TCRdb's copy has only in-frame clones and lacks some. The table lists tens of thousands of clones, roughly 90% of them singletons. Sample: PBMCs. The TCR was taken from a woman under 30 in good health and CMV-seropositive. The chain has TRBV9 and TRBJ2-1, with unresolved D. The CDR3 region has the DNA TGTGCCAGCTTGGGCCCGAACAATGAGCAGTTCTTC. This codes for CASLGPNNEQFF.